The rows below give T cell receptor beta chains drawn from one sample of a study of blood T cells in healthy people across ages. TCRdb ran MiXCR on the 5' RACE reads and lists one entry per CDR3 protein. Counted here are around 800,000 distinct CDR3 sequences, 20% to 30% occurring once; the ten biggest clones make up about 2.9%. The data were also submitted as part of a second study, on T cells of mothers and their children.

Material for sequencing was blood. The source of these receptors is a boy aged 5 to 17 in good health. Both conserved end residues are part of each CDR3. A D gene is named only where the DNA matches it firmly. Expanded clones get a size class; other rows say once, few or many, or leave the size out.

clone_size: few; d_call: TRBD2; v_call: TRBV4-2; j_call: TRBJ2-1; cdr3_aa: CASSQDLLAGNEQFF; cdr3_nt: TGTGCCAGCAGCCAAGATTTACTAGCGGGCAATGAGCAGTTCTTC
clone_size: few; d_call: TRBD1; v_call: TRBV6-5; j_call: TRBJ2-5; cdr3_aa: CASSRQGLQETQYF; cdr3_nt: TGTGCCAGCAGTCGACAGGGGCTCCAAGAGACCCAGTACTTC
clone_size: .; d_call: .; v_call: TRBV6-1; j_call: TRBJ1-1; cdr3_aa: CASSNNSNTEAFF; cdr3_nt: TGTGCCAGCAGTAATAACTCGAACACTGAAGCTTTCTTT
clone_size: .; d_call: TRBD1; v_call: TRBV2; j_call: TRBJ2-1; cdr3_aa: CASSQRRQGSSYNEQFF; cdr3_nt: TGTGCCAGCAGCCAGAGACGACAGGGTAGCTCCTACAATGAGCAGTTCTTC
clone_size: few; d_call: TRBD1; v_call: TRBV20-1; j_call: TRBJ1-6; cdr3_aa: CSAHRGYGSPLHF; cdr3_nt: TGCAGTGCCCACAGGGGGTACGGTTCACCCCTCCACTTT
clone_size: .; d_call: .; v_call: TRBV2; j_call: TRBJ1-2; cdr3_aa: CASSLGQGRPYGYTF; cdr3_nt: TGTGCCAGCAGTTTGGGGCAGGGGCGCCCCTATGGCTACACCTTC
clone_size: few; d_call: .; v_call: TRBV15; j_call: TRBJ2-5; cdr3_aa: CATSRDIDFQETQYF; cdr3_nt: TGTGCCACCAGCAGAGACATCGACTTCCAAGAGACCCAGTACTTC
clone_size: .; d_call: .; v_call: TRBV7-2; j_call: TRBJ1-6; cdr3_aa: CASSSVGTQNSPLHF; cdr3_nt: TGTGCCAGCAGCTCAGTGGGGACACAGAATTCACCCCTCCACTTT
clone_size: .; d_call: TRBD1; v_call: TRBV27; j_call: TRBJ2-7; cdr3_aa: CASSPQDRRYEQYF; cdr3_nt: TGTGCCAGCAGTCCACAGGACAGGCGCTACGAGCAGTACTTC
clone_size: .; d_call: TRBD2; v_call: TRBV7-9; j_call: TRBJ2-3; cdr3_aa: CASSSQQRGTYTQYF; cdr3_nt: TGTGCCAGCAGCTCTCAGCAGCGGGGGACTTATACGCAGTATTTT
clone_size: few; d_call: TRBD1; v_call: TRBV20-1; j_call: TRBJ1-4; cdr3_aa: CSARPGQGDEKLFF; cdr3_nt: TGCAGTGCTCGCCCGGGACAGGGGGATGAAAAACTGTTTTTT
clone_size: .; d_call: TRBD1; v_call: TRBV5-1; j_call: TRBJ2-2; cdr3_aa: CASSFGQVTGELFF; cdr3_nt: TGCGCCAGCAGCTTTGGACAGGTCACCGGGGAGCTGTTTTTT
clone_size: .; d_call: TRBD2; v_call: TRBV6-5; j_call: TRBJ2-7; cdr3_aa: CASSYGPGLAKYEQYF; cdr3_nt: TGTGCCAGCAGTTACGGGCCAGGACTAGCGAAATACGAGCAGTACTTC
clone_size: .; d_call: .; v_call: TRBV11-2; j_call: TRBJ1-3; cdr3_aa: CASSLGSGVPGNTIYF; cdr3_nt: TGTGCCAGCAGCTTAGGATCAGGGGTCCCTGGAAACACCATATATTTT
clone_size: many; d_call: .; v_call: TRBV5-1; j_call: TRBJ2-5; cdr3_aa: CASSLSTQETQYF; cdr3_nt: TGCGCCAGCAGCTTGTCGACCCAAGAGACCCAGTACTTC
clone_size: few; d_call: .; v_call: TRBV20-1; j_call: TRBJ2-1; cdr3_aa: CSARGALRGDHNEQFF; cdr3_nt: TGCAGTGCTAGGGGGGCCCTCCGGGGGGACCACAATGAGCAGTTCTTC
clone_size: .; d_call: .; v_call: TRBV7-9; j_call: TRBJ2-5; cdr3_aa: CASSLTSGYQETQYF; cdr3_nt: TGTGCCAGCAGCCTGACTAGTGGGTACCAAGAGACCCAGTACTTC
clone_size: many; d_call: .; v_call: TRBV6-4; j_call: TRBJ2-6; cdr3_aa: CASSDNSGANVLTF; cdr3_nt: TGTGCCAGCAGTGACAACTCTGGGGCCAACGTCCTGACTTTC
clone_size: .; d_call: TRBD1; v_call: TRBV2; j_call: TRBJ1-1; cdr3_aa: CASSSQGAEDTEAFF; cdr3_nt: TGTGCCAGCAGTTCCCAGGGGGCGGAGGACACTGAAGCTTTCTTT
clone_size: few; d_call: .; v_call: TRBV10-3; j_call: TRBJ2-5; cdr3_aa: CAISESSRIQETQYF; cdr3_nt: TGTGCCATCAGTGAGTCGAGCCGGATTCAAGAGACCCAGTACTTC
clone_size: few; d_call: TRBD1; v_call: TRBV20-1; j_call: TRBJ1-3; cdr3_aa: CSANDRANGNTIYF; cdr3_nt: TGCAGTGCTAACGACAGGGCTAATGGAAACACCATATATTTT
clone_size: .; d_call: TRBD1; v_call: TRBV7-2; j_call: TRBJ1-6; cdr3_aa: CASSSQGTVNSPLHF; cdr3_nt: TGTGCCAGCAGCTCCCAGGGGACAGTTAATTCACCCCTCCACTTT
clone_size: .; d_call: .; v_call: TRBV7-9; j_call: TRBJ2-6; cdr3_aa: CASSSGTGANVLTF; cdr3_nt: TGTGCCAGCAGTTCAGGGACTGGGGCCAACGTCCTGACTTTC
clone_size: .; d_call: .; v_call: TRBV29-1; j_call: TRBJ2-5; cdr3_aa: CSISEGETQYF; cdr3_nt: TGCAGCATTAGCGAAGGAGAGACCCAGTACTTC
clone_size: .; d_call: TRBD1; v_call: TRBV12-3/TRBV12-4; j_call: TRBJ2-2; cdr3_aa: CASPHLGDRRTGELFF; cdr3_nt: TGTGCCAGCCCCCACCTTGGGGACAGGAGGACCGGGGAGCTGTTTTTT
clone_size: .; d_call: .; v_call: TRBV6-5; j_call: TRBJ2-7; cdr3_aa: CASSYSMLRGGEQYF; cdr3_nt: TGTGCCAGCAGTTACTCGATGCTCAGGGGGGGCGAGCAGTACTTC
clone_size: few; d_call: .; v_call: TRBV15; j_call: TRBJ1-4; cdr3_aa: CATSREGEEKLFF; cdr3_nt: TGTGCCACCAGCAGAGAAGGGGAAGAAAAACTGTTTTTT
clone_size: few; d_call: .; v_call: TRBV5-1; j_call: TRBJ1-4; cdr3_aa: CASSLGTSGDEKLFF; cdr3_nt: TGCGCCAGCAGCCTCGGGACCTCCGGGGATGAAAAACTGTTTTTT
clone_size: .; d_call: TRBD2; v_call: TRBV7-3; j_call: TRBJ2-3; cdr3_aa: CASSLSSGAGDTQYF; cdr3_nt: TGTGCCAGCAGCTTAAGTAGCGGGGCGGGGGATACGCAGTATTTT
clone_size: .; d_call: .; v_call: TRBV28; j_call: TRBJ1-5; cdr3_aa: CASSPYYQPQHF; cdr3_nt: TGTGCCAGCAGTCCCTACTATCAGCCCCAGCATTTT
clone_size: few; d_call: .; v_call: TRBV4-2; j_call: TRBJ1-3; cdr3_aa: CASSQDPGTGNTIYF; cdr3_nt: TGTGCCAGCAGCCAAGATCCGGGAACTGGAAACACCATATATTTT
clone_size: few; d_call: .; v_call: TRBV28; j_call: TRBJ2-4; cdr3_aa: CASSPPWGGKNIQYF; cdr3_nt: TGTGCCAGCAGTCCCCCATGGGGCGGAAAAAACATTCAGTACTTC
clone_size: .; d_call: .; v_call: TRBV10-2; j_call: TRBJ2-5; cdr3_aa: CASNDDGGQETQYF; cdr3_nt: TGCGCCAGCAACGACGACGGGGGCCAAGAGACCCAGTACTTC
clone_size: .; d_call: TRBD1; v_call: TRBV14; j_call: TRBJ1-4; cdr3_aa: CASSHRPQGAANEKLFF; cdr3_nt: TGTGCCAGCAGCCACCGCCCTCAGGGGGCAGCTAATGAAAAACTGTTTTTT
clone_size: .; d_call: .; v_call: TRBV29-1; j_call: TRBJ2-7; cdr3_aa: CSVGSGAEQYF; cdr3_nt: TGCAGCGTTGGTTCAGGGGCCGAGCAGTACTTC
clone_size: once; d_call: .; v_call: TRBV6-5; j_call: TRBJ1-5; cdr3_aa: CASRSGQWEDQPQHF; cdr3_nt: TGTGCCAGCAGATCAGGACAGTGGGAGGATCAGCCCCAGCATTTT
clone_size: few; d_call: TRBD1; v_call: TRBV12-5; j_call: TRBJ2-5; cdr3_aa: CAGGWGGDRVETQYF; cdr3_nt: TGTGCTGGTGGTTGGGGGGGGGACAGGGTTGAGACCCAGTACTTC
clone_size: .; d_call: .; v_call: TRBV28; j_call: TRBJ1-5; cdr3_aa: CASSYSMAQHF; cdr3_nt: TGTGCCAGCAGCTACTCCATGGCCCAGCATTTT
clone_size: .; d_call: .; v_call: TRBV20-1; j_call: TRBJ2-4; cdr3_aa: CSVLLGGGGNIQYF; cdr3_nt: TGCAGTGTCCTACTCGGGGGCGGTGGAAACATTCAGTACTTC
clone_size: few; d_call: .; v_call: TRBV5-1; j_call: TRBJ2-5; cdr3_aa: CASSLVSNQETQYF; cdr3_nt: TGCGCCAGCAGCTTGGTCAGCAACCAAGAGACCCAGTACTTC
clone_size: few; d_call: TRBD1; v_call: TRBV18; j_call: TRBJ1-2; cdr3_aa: CASSRQGQDGYTF; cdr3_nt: TGTGCCAGCTCCCGACAGGGGCAAGATGGCTACACCTTC
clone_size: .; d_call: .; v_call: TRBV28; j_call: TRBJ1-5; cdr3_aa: CASIERRELSNQPQHF; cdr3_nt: TGTGCCAGCATCGAACGCCGGGAACTTAGCAATCAGCCCCAGCATTTT
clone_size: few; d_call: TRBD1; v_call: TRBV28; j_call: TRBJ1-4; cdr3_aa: CASSSDLGGLGPNEKLFF; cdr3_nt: TGTGCCAGCAGTTCCGACCTAGGGGGCTTGGGCCCTAATGAAAAACTGTTTTTT
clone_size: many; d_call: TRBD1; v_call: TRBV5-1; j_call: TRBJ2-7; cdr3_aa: CASRRTGSYEQYF; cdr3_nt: TGTGCCAGCAGGAGGACAGGTTCCTACGAGCAGTACTTC
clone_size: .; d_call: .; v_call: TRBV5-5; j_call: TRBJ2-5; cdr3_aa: CASSLFLDIQETQYF; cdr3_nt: TGTGCCAGCAGCTTGTTTTTGGACATCCAAGAGACCCAGTACTTC
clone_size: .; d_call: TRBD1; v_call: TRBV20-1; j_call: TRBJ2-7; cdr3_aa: CSAQVGDRSVSEQYF; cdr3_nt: TGCAGTGCCCAAGTTGGGGACAGATCCGTGAGCGAGCAGTACTTC
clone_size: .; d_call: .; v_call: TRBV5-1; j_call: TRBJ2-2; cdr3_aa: CASSLDAGENTGELFF; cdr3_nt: TGCGCCAGCAGCTTGGATGCCGGGGAGAACACCGGGGAGCTGTTTTTT
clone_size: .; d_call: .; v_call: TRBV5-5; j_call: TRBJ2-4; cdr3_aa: CASSLEAVAKNTQNF; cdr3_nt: TGTGCCAGCAGCTTGGAGGCAGTAGCCAAAAACACTCAGAACTTC
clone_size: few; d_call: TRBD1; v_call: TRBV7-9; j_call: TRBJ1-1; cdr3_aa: CASSRQGMNTEAFF; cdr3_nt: TGTGCCAGCAGCCGACAGGGAATGAACACTGAAGCTTTCTTT
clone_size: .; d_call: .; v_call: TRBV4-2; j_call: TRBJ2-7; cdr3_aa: CVSSQLLRSSYEQYF; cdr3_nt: TGTGTCAGCAGCCAACTCCTCCGGAGCTCCTACGAGCAGTACTTC
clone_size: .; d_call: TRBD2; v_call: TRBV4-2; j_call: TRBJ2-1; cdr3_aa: CASSSAGLTSGDHEQFF; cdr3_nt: TGTGCCAGCAGCTCGGCGGGTTTGACTAGCGGGGATCATGAGCAGTTCTTC
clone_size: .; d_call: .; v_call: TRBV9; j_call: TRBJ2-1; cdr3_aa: CASSVARGGHYNEQFF; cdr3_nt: TGTGCCAGCAGCGTAGCTAGGGGGGGCCACTACAATGAGCAGTTCTTC
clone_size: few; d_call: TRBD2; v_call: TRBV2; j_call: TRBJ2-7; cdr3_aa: CASRPTSAGGHPYEQYF; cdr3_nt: TGTGCCAGCAGGCCCACTAGTGCGGGGGGCCACCCCTACGAGCAGTACTTC
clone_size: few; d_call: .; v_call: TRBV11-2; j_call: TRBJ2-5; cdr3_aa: CASSSTRMTETQYF; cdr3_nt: TGTGCCAGCAGCTCAACGAGGATGACAGAGACCCAGTACTTC
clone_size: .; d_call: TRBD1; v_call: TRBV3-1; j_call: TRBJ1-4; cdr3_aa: CASSQGVRAGGEKLFF; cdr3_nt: TGTGCCAGCAGCCAAGGGGTCCGGGCAGGGGGTGAAAAACTGTTTTTT